These 2 T cell receptor beta chains share one sample of origin, sequenced in a study of T cell repertoires in cytomegalovirus infection. Using its own MiXCR run on the reads, TCRdb lists one record per CDR3 protein. The sample has around 900,000 distinct CDR3 sequences, around 29% seen once. For these TCRs, the target antigens are not known. Sequenced here: cultured CD8+ T cells from PBMCs, sampled from culture after CMV antigen stimulation. The receptor set was obtained from a human donor in good health (CMV status not recorded). Some clones in this sample may be carry-over from other donors' samples.

This clonotype was found once. The chain recombines TRBV5-1 with TRBJ2-1; no clear D. Germline CDR1 reads SGHRS; CDR2 reads YFSETQ. The CDR3 length is 13 residues. V lost 4 bases, J lost 9 bases, and 14 bases lay in between. Written as DNA, the CDR3 is TGCGCCAGCAGCCCCCGGACCCTAGGTGAGCAGTTCTTC. This gives the protein CASSPRTLGEQFF.

The chain employs TRBV6-8 and TRBJ2-7, with a possible D match to TRBD1 (6 bases). Trimming removed 4 bases at V and 2 bases at J, with 12 bases between. CDR3 length: 14 amino acids. The germline V gene encodes CDR1 MNHGY and CDR2 SAAAGT. CDR3 sequence reads: CASSSGHFPYEQYV. The CDR3, as DNA: TGTGCCAGCAGTTCGGGACATTTCCCCTACGAGCAGTACGTC.